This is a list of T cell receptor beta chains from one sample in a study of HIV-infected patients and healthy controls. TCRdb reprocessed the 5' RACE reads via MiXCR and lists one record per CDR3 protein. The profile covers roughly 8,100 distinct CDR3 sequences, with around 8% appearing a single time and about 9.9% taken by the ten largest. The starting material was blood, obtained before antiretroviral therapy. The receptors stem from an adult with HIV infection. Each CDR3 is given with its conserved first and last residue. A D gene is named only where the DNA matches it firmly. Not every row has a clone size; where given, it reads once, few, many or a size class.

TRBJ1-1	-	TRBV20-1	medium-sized	CSAESALEAFF	TGCAGTGCTGAAAGCGCGCTTGAAGCTTTCTTT
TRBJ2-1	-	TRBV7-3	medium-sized	CASSLGEAGKQFF	TGTGCCAGCAGCTTGGGGGAGGCCGGCAAGCAGTTCTTC
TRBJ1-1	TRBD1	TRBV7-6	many	CASSSGTGTGLGTEAFF	TGTGCCAGCAGCTCTGGGACCGGGACAGGGCTGGGCACTGAAGCTTTCTTT
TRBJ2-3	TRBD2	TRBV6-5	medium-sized	CASSSLGGGSTDTQYF	TGTGCCAGCAGTTCACTGGGCGGGGGTAGCACAGATACGCAGTATTTT
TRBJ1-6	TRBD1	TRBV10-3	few	CAIRQGGNSPLHF	TGTGCCATCAGACAGGGGGGTAATTCACCCCTCCACTTT
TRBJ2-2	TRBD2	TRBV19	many	CASSIRRETSGGSGELFF	TGTGCCAGTAGTATTCGGAGGGAGACTAGCGGGGGAAGCGGGGAGCTGTTTTTT
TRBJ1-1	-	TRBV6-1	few	CASSNLLGAEAFF	TGTGCCAGCAGCAACCTTCTAGGGGCTGAAGCTTTCTTT
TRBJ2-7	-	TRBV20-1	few	CSARAVRQGSSYEQYF	TGCAGTGCTAGAGCGGTGCGGCAGGGCAGCTCCTACGAGCAGTACTTC
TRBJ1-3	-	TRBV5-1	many	CASNEDAGISGNTIYF	TGCGCCAGCAATGAGGATGCGGGGATCTCTGGAAACACCATATATTTT
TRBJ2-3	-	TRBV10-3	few	CAISVEQGPDTQYF	TGTGCCATCAGTGTCGAGCAGGGGCCAGATACGCAGTATTTT
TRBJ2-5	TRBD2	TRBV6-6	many	CASRFLAEETQYF	TGTGCCAGCAGATTCCTAGCGGAAGAGACCCAGTACTTC
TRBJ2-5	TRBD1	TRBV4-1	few	CASSQVTGHETQYF	TGCGCCAGCAGCCAAGTGACAGGGCACGAGACCCAGTACTTC
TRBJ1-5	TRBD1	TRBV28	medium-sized	CASLGQGARRQPQHF	TGTGCCAGCCTAGGACAGGGGGCGCGGCGTCAGCCCCAGCATTTT
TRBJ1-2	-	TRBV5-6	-	CASSIAGTNYGYTF	TGTGCCAGCAGCATAGCCGGCACTAACTATGGCTACACCTTC